What follows are 30 T cell receptor beta chains derived from one specimen sequenced in a study of blood T cells in healthy people across ages. Primers used in a second PCR of roughly 7 to 11 cycles were a sample-barcoded 5' primer and a J-beta primer mix. TCRdb reprocessed the 5' RACE reads with MiXCR, giving one entry per CDR3 protein. The profile covers some 1.6 million distinct CDR3 sequences, with approximately 32% appearing a single time and around 10% taken by the ten largest. The sequenced sample was blood. The receptors derive from a woman aged 25 to 39 in good health.

As regards this clonotype: Germline and junction disagree at one end, which may indicate a read error. The rearrangement uses TRBV7-2 and TRBJ1-1, with D unresolved. Germline CDR1 SGHTA, CDR2 FQGNSA. This CDR3 contains 16 residues. The CDR3, as DNA: TGCGCCAGCAGCCCGGGAAACGGCGGAAAGAACACTGAAGCTTTCTTT. Amino acid sequence: CASSPGNGGKNTEAFF.

The gene calls are TRBV20-1 and TRBJ2-5; 11 nucleotides align to TRBD2. CDR3 length equals 12 residues. V lost 6 bases and J lost 7; bases outside the gene matches: 4. In germline, CDR1 is DFQATT, CDR2 SNEGSKA (reference sequence). CDR3 sequence (DNA): TGCAGTGCCTCCGGGACTAGCGGGACCCAGTACTTC. This sequence encodes CSASGTSGTQYF.

The chain recombines TRBV29-1 with TRBJ2-1, with D perhaps TRBD2 (5 bases). The germline V gene has CDR1 SQVTM and CDR2 ANQGSEA. The CDR3 is 15 residues long. V shed 0 bases and J shed 6 bases, with 15 bases lying between them. The CDR3 region has the DNA TGCAGCGTTGAAGAGGTTAGCGACTCGAGCAATGAGCAGTTCTTC. It codes for CSVEEVSDSSNEQFF.

The J gene is TRBJ2-1, the V gene TRBV7-2; 11 bases map to TRBD2. After removal of 2 bases from V and 8 bases from J, the junction contained 8 bases not matched to a gene. The CDR3 is 16 residues long. CDR1 SGHTA and CDR2 FQGNSA come from the germline V gene. The CDR3 loop reads CASSLLAGGPFHEQFF. The CDR3 nucleotides are TGTGCCAGCAGCTTATTAGCGGGAGGGCCGTTCCATGAGCAGTTCTTC.

The table lists this clonotype with many counts. The chain is built from TRBV4-1 and TRBJ2-7; D possibly corresponds to TRBD2 (5 bases). Germline V lookup: CDR1 MGHRA, CDR2 YSYEKL. V was pared by 1 base and J by 5 bases, with 15 bases between. The CDR3 length is 15 residues. CDR3 amino acids: CASSQVYRPSHEQYF. The CDR3 nucleotides read TGCGCCAGCAGCCAAGTGTACAGACCTAGCCACGAGCAGTACTTC.

The chain is built from TRBV20-1 and TRBJ2-3; the match to TRBD2 covers 7 bases. J was trimmed by 4 bases and V by 6 bases; bases with no gene match: 16. The CDR3 length is 16 residues. Germline values: CDR1 DFQATT, CDR2 SNEGSKA (reference sequence). The CDR3 coding sequence is TGCAGTGCCCCGGGGGAGCGTTTGCTAGCGGCAGATACGCAGTATTTT. It specifies CSAPGERLLAADTQYF.

This clonotype was counted a few times. The chain has TRBV7-9 and TRBJ2-1; 11 bases line up with TRBD2. The CDR3 has 16 residues. V trimming: 6 bases; J trimming: 6 bases; junction bases outside the gene matches: 10. Germline V gene sequence: CDR1 SEHNR, CDR2 FQNEAQ (reference sequence). This CDR3 is CASSLHPTSGGNEQFF. The CDR3 DNA follows: TGTGCCAGCAGTCTACACCCCACTAGCGGGGGCAATGAGCAGTTCTTC.

This clonotype was detected only a few times. J is TRBJ1-5 and V is TRBV6-2 or TRBV6-3; possibly TRBD1 for D (5 bases). CDR3 length equals 13 residues. Trimming shortened V by 6 bases and J by 11 bases, and 17 bases separated the two germline ends. Germline CDR1 is MNHEY and CDR2 is SVGEGT. CDR3: CASRYLQLGAQHF. In DNA, the CDR3 is TGTGCCAGCAGGTACCTTCAGTTAGGGGCCCAGCATTTT.

The chain couples TRBV13 to TRBJ2-4, with TRBD2 matching over 13 bases. With V trimmed by 5 bases and J by 0 bases, 16 bases remained unmatched. CDR3 size: 21 residues. Germline V gene sequence: CDR1 PRHDT, CDR2 FYEKMQ (reference sequence). The CDR3 sequence: CASSLKVLGLAGTLAKNIQYF. The DNA of the CDR3 is TGTGCCAGCAGCCTCAAGGTCTTGGGACTAGCGGGGACCCTAGCCAAAAACATTCAGTACTTC.

This clonotype came up once. The rearrangement uses TRBV9 and TRBJ1-5; D is unresolved. Germline CDR1 SGDLS, CDR2 YYNGEE. The V and J ends lost 7 bases and 3 bases respectively, with 14 bases between them. The CDR3 is 14 residues long. The CDR3 sequence is CASSQGPDNQPQHF. The CDR3 bases are TGTGCCAGCTCGCAAGGCCCTGACAATCAGCCCCAGCATTTT.

The CDR3 DNA is TGCAGCGTTGCCAAGACAGGGCTCACAGATACGCAGTATTTT. It yields the protein CSVAKTGLTDTQYF. This chain joins TRBV29-1 and TRBJ2-3, with 7 bases that match TRBD1. V lost 4 bases to trimming and J lost 2 bases; unmatched junction nucleotides: 6. The CDR3 has 14 amino acids. Germline V CDR1 and CDR2: SQVTM, ANQGSEA.

At least ten counts were recorded for this clonotype. One end of the junction is discordant with germline, which a read error may explain. The chain is built from TRBV12-3 or TRBV12-4 and TRBJ2-6; D call uncertain. The CDR3 is 15 amino acids. CDR3 coding DNA: TGTGCCAGCAGCTTAGGCCTCTCTGGGGCCAACGTCCTGACTTTC. Translated, it gives CASSLGLSGANVLTF.

The rearrangement joins TRBV12-3 or TRBV12-4 to TRBJ1-2; TRBD1 matches 9 bases. J gave up 8 bases and V 6 bases, and 7 bases lay outside the gene matches. The CDR3 runs to 13 residues. In nucleotides, the CDR3 is TGTGCCAGCAGCATAGGGACAGGGCGAGGCTACACCTTC. Translation gives CASSIGTGRGYTF.

This clonotype was detected ten times or more. The V gene is TRBV6-4, the J gene TRBJ2-7; 7 nucleotides agree with TRBD1. Germline V gives CDR1 MRHNA, CDR2 SNTAGT. CDR3 length: 14 residues. After removal of 7 bases from V and 4 bases from J, the junction contained 10 bases not matched to a gene. In DNA, the CDR3 is TGTGCCAGCACCCGGGACAGAGCTTTATACGAGCAGTACTTC. This translates into CASTRDRALYEQYF.

In its sample, this clonotype was seen a few times. This rearrangement joins TRBV4-2 to TRBJ1-5; 8 bases align to TRBD1. The junction had 6 bases not matched to a gene; V was cut back by 1 base and J by 1 base. This CDR3 is built from 17 residues. Looked up from germline, CDR1 is LGHNA and CDR2 is YNFKEQ. The CDR3 protein is CASSQGQGASSNQPQHF. CDR3 nucleotide sequence: TGTGCCAGCAGCCAAGGTCAGGGGGCAAGCAGCAATCAGCCCCAGCATTTT.

Concerning this clonotype itself: The junction departs from the called germline gene at one end, perhaps through a read error. This chain connects TRBV29-1 to TRBJ2-3; 7 nucleotides agree with TRBD1. Per germline, CDR1 SQVTM and CDR2 ANQGSEA. CDR3 size: 14 residues. The CDR3 DNA follows: TGCAGCGTTGAAGATCGGGACAGTTCCTATACGCGGTATTTT. This translates into CSVEDRDSSYTRYF.

This clonotype was seen more than once but under ten times. The V and J genes are TRBV28 and TRBJ2-5, with D tentatively TRBD1 (5 bases). The V gene lost 7 bases and the J gene lost 5 bases, with 29 bases spanning the gap. CDR1 and CDR2 (germline): MDHEN, SYDVKM. This CDR3 has 18 residues. CDR3 residues: CASISSPLREQDMETQYF. CDR3 DNA sequence: TGTGCCAGCATTTCTTCCCCCCTCAGGGAACAAGATATGGAGACCCAGTACTTC. Together with reference TRBV28 and TRBJ2-5, the CDR3 gives the full variable domain: DVKVTQSSRYLVKRTGEKVFLECVQDMDHENMFWYRQDPGLGLRLIYFSYDVKMKEKGDIPEGYSVSREKKERFSLILESASTNQTSMYLCASISSPLREQDMETQYFGPGTRLLVL.

This clonotype has at least ten counts. Relative to the germline gene, one junction end is altered; a read error may explain this. This chain uses TRBV12-3 or TRBV12-4 with TRBJ1-2, with D tentatively TRBD1 (5 bases). The CDR3 has 11 amino acids. The CDR3 DNA reads as TGTGCAAGCAGGGAGAACTATGGCTACACCTTC. It translates to CASRENYGYTF.

This clonotype was seen repeatedly, ten times or more. This chain joins TRBV2 and TRBJ2-3; 7 positions match TRBD2. Losses at the gene ends were 7 bases for V and 5 bases for J; bases not matched to a gene: 9. Germline V gene lookup returns CDR1 SNHLY and CDR2 FYNNEI. CDR3 size: 14 residues. The CDR3 DNA follows: TGTGCCAGCACCTCAGGACTAGTAGGAGATACGCAGTATTTT. Its translation is CASTSGLVGDTQYF.

This clonotype was counted between two and nine times. The J gene is TRBJ2-1, the V gene TRBV20-1; D is uncertain. The CDR3 loop spans 15 amino acids. Germline V gives CDR1 DFQATT, CDR2 SNEGSKA (reference sequence). Trimming pared 0 bases from V and 4 bases from J, leaving 13 bases between. Written as DNA, the CDR3 is TGCAGTGCTAGAGATCCCGGGTCTGGGTACAATGAGCAGTTCTTC. Its protein product is CSARDPGSGYNEQFF.

The genes are TRBV7-2 and TRBJ2-5, with D possibly being TRBD2 (5 bases). Germline lookup yields CDR1 SGHTA and CDR2 FQGNSA. With 5 bases removed from V and 2 bases from J, the gap between germline ends came to 18 bases. The CDR3 contains 16 residues. The DNA for the CDR3 is TGTGCCAGCAGCAAACAATTCAGAGCGGCACAAGAGACCCAGTACTTC. This gives the protein CASSKQFRAAQETQYF.

This clonotype was seen more than once but under ten times. V gene TRBV20-1 combines with J gene TRBJ2-1; D possibly corresponds to TRBD1 (5 bases). Trimming pared 3 bases from V and 0 bases from J, leaving 9 bases between. Germline values: CDR1 DFQATT, CDR2 SNEGSKA (reference sequence). CDR3 length equals 14 residues. The CDR3 coding sequence is TGCAGTGCTAGGACAGTTAGCTCCTACAATGAGCAGTTCTTC. Protein: CSARTVSSYNEQFF.

The chain recombines TRBV15 with TRBJ2-3; D is undetermined. The CDR3 sequence is 14 residues long. The germline CDR1 and CDR2 sequences are LNHNV and YYDKDF (reference sequence). V dropped 2 bases and J dropped 2 bases, with 8 bases sitting between them. This CDR3 reads CATSRNINTDTQYF. Here the CDR3 DNA reads TGTGCCACCAGCAGAAATATAAACACAGATACGCAGTATTTT. Looking up the rest from reference TRBV15 and TRBJ2-3 gives the full variable domain: DAMVIQNPRYQVTQFGKPVTLSCSQTLNHNVMYWYQQKSSQAPKLLFHYYDKDFNNEADTPDNFQSRRPNTSFCFLDIRSPGLGDTAMYLCATSRNINTDTQYFGPGTRLTVL.

This clonotype showed up just a few times. V and J are TRBV13 and TRBJ1-4; TRBD1 might be the D (6 bases). Germline assignment: CDR1 PRHDT and CDR2 FYEKMQ (reference sequence). The CDR3 has 16 amino acids. V was shortened by 7 bases and J by 2 bases, with 17 bases between the two germline ends. The CDR3 loop reads CASIRTGKKTNEKLFF. CDR3 nucleotides: TGTGCCAGCATAAGAACAGGGAAGAAGACTAATGAAAAACTGTTTTTT.

This chain uses TRBV18 with TRBJ2-1; D gene unclear. The V end was cut by 0 bases, the J end by 0 bases, with 9 bases between. This CDR3 region has 16 residues. Germline loops: CDR1 KGHSH, CDR2 LQKENI. CDR3: CASSPPFQSSYNEQFF. The CDR3 DNA reads TGTGCCAGCTCACCACCGTTTCAGAGCTCCTACAATGAGCAGTTCTTC. The full variable domain, with the rest looked up from reference TRBV18 and TRBJ2-1, is NAGVMQNPRHLVRRRGQEARLRCSPMKGHSHVYWYRQLPEEGLKFMVYLQKENIIDESGMPKERFSAEFPKEGPSILRIQQVVRGDSAAYFCASSPPFQSSYNEQFFGPGTRLTVL.

A few counts support this clonotype. J is TRBJ2-4 and V is TRBV6-6; 8 bases are shared with TRBD2. This CDR3 contains 16 residues. Trimming at V came to 0 bases and at J to 8 bases, leaving 9 bases not matched to a gene. CDR1 and CDR2 from the germline V gene are MNHNY and SVGAGI (reference sequence). The CDR3 DNA is TGTGCCAGCAGTTACTCTTGGCCTGACGGGAGGGACATTCAGTACTTC. This translates into CASSYSWPDGRDIQYF.

The rearrangement joins TRBV5-6 to TRBJ2-7; TRBD2 might be the D (7 bases). TRBJ2-5 matches the DNA end more closely, so the J call is doubtful. From germline, CDR1 is SGHDT and CDR2 YYEEEE. The CDR3 length is 15 residues. CDR3 nucleotide sequence: TGTGCCAGCAGCTTGGAAGGGGGGGCCCAAGAGACCCAGTACTTC. This sequence encodes CASSLEGGAQETQYF.

This clonotype came up many times. This chain joins TRBV4-1 and TRBJ2-5, with D possibly TRBD1 on 6 matching bases. Germline values: CDR1 MGHRA, CDR2 YSYEKL. V was cut by 2 bases and J by 2 bases, with 9 bases left in between. CDR3 length: 14 residues. The CDR3 region has the DNA TGCGCCAGCAGCCAAACGGACAGTCAAGAGACCCAGTACTTC. Amino acid sequence: CASSQTDSQETQYF.

This chain links TRBV20-1 with TRBJ1-6, with 8 bases aligning to TRBD1. Looked up from germline, CDR1 is DFQATT and CDR2 is SNEGSKA (reference sequence). The CDR3 sequence is 15 residues long. Trimming cost V 1 base and J 10 bases; bases outside gene matches: 9. In DNA, the CDR3 is TGCAGTGCTAGAGGGACAGGGACGACGGACTCACCCCTCCACTTT. It specifies CSARGTGTTDSPLHF.

This clonotype was counted at least ten times. This chain connects TRBV4-2 to TRBJ2-1; D is unclear. V was pared by 0 bases and J by 3 bases, with 18 bases between. Germline V CDR1 and CDR2: LGHNA, YNFKEQ. The CDR3 extends over 18 amino acids. The CDR3 spells CASSQERWLQSFYNEQFF. In DNA form, the CDR3 reads TGTGCCAGCAGCCAAGAGCGGTGGCTCCAGAGTTTCTACAATGAGCAGTTCTTC.